This TCR beta chain was identified during a study of blood T cell repertoires in COVID-19. About the research overall: Sites across the United States, Italy and Spain contributed samples from acute and convalescent COVID-19. Sources were T cells, B-cell-depleted T cells, or PBMCs; the material itself was cDNA or gDNA.

Original handling: For nucleated cells, counts were estimated from reference gene primer amplification. Generated by immunoSEQ multiplex PCR, the TCRdb table keeps only in-frame clones and is missing some. V, J and clone size are taken as reported in that table, and D and trimming were inferred from the DNA itself. This table holds more than 80,000 clones, 90% found once. CDR3 length: 14 residues. Germline V gives CDR1 SGHRS, CDR2 YFSETQ. V lost 4 bases to trimming and J lost 6 bases; unmatched junction nucleotides: 7. This TCR came from a human donor with active COVID-19. The donor label of this sample is uncertain. This chain connects TRBV5-1 to TRBJ1-3; 7 bases match TRBD1. Sequences were obtained from peripheral blood. Here the CDR3 DNA reads TGCGCCAGCAGCCCACGACAGGGAATAAACACCATATATTTT. It specifies CASSPRQGINTIYF.